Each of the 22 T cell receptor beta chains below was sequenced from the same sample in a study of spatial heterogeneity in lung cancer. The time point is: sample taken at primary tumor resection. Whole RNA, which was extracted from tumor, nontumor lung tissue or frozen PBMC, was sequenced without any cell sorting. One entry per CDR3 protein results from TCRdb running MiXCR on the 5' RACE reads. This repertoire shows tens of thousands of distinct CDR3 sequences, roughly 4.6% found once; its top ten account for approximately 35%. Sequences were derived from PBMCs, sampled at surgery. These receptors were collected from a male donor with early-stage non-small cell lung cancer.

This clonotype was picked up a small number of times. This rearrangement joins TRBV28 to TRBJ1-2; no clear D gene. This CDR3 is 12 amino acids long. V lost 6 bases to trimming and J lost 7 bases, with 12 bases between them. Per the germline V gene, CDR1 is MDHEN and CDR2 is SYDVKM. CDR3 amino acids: CASSPRISGYTF. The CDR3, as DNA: TGTGCCAGCAGCCCCCGAATTAGTGGCTACACCTTC.

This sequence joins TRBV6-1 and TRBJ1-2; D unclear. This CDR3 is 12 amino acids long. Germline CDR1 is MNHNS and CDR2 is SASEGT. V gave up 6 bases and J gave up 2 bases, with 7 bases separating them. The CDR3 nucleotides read TGTGCCAGCAGGCCGGGAAACTATGGCTACACCTTC. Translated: CASRPGNYGYTF.

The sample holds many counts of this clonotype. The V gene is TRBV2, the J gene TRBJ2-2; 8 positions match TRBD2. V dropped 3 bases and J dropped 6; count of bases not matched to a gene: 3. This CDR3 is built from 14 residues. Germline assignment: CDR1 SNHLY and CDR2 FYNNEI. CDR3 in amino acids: CASSDRGGPGELFF. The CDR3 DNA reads TGTGCCAGCAGTGACCGGGGGGGCCCCGGGGAGCTGTTTTTT. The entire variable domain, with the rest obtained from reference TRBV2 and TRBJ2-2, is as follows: EPEVTQTPSHQVTQMGQEVILRCVPISNHLYFYWYRQILGQKVEFLVSFYNNEISEKSEIFDDQFSVERPDGSNFTLKIRSTKLEDSAMYFCASSDRGGPGELFFGEGSRLTVL.

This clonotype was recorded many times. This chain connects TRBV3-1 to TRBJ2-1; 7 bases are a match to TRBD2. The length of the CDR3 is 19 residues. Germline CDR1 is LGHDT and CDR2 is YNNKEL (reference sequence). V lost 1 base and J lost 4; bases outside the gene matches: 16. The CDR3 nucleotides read TGTGCCAGCAGCCAAGTCGGCCCCCCTGGCGGGAGACGGTACAATGAGCAGTTCTTC. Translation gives CASSQVGPPGGRRYNEQFF.

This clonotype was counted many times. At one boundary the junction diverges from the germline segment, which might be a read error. The CDR3 is CATSQQGTDTQYF. DNA for the CDR3: TGTGCCACCAGCCAACAGGGCACAGATACGCAGTATTTT. The V and J genes are TRBV3-1 and TRBJ2-3, with a weak D call TRBD1 (5 bases). The germline gives CDR1 LGHDT, CDR2 YNNKEL (reference sequence). The CDR3 has 13 amino acids.

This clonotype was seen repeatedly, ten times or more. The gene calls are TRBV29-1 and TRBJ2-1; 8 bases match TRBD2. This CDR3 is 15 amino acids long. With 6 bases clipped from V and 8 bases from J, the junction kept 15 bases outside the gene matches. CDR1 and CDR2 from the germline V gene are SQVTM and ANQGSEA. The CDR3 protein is CSVVTSAAPGDEQFF. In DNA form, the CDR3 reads TGCAGCGTGGTGACTAGCGCCGCTCCCGGCGATGAGCAGTTCTTC.

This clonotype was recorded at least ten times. The CDR3 DNA is TGTGCCAGCAGCTTATTCCCGGACAGGGGGGACCCTGGAAACACCATATATTTT. Its translation is CASSLFPDRGDPGNTIYF. The genes are TRBV11-2 and TRBJ1-3; TRBD1 agrees at 10 bases. The CDR3 totals 18 residues. Per germline, CDR1 SGHAT and CDR2 FQNNGV. The J segment lost 2 bases and the V segment lost 2 bases, leaving 9 bases of the junction unmatched.

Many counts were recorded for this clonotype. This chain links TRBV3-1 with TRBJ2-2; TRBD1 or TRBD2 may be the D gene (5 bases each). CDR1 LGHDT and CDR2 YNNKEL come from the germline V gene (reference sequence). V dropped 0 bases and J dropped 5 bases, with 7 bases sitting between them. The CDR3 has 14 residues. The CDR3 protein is CASSQDWGTGELFF. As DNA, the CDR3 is TGTGCCAGCAGCCAAGATTGGGGGACCGGGGAGCTGTTTTTT.

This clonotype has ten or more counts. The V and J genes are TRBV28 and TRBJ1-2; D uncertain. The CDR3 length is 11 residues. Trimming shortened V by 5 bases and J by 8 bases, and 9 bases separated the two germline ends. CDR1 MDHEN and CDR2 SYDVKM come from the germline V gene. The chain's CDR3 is CASSARKGYTF. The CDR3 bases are TGTGCCAGCAGTGCCAGGAAGGGCTACACCTTC.

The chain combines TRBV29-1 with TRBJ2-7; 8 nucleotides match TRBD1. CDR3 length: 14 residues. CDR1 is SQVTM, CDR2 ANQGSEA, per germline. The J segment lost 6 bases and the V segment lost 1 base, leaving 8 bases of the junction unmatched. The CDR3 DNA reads TGCAGCGTTGAAGGGGCAGGGGGCCGCTCCGAGCAGTACTTC. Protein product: CSVEGAGGRSEQYF.

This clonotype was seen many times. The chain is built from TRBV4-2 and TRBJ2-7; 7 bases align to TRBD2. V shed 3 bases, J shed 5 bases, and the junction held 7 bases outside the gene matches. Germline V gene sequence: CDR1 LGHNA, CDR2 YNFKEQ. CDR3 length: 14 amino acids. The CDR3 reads CASSQVGGSNEQYF. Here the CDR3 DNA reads TGTGCCAGCAGCCAGGTTGGCGGGAGCAACGAGCAGTACTTC.

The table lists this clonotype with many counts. CDR3 in amino acids: CASSVRIRGTSGAPGTDTQYF. DNA of the CDR3: TGTGCCAGCAGCGTGAGGATAAGGGGGACTAGCGGGGCCCCTGGCACAGATACGCAGTATTTT. The J gene is TRBJ2-3, the V gene TRBV9; 13 nucleotides match TRBD2. Germline CDR1 SGDLS, CDR2 YYNGEE. V lost 2 bases and J lost 1; bases outside the gene matches: 16. There are 21 residues in the CDR3.

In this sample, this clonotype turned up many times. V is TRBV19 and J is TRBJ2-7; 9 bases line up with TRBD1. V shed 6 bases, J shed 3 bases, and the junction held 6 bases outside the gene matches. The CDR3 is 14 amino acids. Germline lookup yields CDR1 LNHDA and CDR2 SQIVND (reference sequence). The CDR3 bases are TGTGCCAGTAGCCCGACAGGGGGATACTACGAGCAGTACTTC. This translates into CASSPTGGYYEQYF.

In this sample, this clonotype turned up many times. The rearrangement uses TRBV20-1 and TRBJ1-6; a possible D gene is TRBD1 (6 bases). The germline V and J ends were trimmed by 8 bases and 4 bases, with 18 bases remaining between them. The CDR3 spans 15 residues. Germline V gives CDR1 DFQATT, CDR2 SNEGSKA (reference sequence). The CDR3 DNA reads TGCAGTTACCACGGAGGGGGGGGGTATAATTCACCCCTCCACTTT. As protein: CSYHGGGGYNSPLHF.

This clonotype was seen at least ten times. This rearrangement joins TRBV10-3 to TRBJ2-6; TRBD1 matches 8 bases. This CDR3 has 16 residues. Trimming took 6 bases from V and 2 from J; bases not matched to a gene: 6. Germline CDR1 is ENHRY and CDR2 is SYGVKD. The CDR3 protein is CAISDRGTAGANVLTF. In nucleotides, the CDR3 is TGTGCCATCAGCGACAGGGGCACTGCTGGGGCCAACGTCCTGACTTTC.

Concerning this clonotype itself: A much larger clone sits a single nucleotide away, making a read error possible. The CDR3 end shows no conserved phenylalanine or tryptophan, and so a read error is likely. CDR3 protein: CATSAEAGASYNEQFL. In nucleotides, the CDR3 is TGTGCCACCAGTGCTGAAGCGGGGGCCTCCTACAATGAGCAGTTCCTC. The gene calls are TRBV24-1 and TRBJ2-1; 8 nucleotides match TRBD2. Looked up from germline, CDR1 is KGHDR and CDR2 is SFDVKD. V gave up 5 bases and J gave up 0 bases; unmatched junction bases: 5. CDR3 length: 16 amino acids.

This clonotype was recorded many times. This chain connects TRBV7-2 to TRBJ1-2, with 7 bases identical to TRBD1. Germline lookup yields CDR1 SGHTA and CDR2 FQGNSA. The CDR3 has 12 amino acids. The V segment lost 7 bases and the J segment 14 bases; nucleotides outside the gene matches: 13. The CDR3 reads CASTPGGRSWTF. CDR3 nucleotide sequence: TGTGCCAGCACCCCAGGGGGGAGGTCTTGGACCTTC.

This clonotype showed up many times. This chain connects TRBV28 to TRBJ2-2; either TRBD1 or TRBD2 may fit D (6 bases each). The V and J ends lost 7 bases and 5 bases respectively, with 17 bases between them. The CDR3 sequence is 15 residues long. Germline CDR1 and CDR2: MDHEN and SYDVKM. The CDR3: CASTLGGSGTGELFF. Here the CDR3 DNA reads TGTGCCAGCACCTTAGGGGGGTCTGGTACCGGGGAGCTGTTTTTT.

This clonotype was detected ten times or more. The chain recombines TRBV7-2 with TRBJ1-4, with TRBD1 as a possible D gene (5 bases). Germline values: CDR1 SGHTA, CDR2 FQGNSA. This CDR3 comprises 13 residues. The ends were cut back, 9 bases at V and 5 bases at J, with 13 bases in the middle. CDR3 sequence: CASGTGQNEKLFF. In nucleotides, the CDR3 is TGTGCCAGTGGGACGGGCCAGAATGAAAAACTGTTTTTT.

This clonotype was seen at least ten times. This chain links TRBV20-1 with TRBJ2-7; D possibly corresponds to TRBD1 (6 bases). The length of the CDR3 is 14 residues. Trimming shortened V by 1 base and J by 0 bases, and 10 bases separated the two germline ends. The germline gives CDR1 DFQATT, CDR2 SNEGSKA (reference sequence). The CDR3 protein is CSARGVTGSYEQYF. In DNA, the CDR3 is TGCAGTGCTAGAGGAGTGACAGGCTCCTACGAGCAGTACTTC.

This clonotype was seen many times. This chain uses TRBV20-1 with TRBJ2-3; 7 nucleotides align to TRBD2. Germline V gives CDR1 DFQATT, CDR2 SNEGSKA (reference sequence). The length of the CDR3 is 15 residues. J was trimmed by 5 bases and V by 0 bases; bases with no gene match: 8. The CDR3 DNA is TGCAGTGCTAGAGACTCCCTAGCGGTCGTAGATACGCAGTATTTT. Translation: CSARDSLAVVDTQYF.

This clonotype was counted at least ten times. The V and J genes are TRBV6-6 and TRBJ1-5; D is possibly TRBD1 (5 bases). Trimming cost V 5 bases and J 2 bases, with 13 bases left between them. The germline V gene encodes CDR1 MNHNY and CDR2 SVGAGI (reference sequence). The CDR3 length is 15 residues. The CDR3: CASSGAHSGNQPQHF. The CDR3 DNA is TGTGCCAGCAGTGGGGCCCACTCAGGCAATCAGCCCCAGCATTTT.